A selection of T cell receptor beta chains follows, all from one sample in a study of CD8 T cells in Susac syndrome. TCRdb recomputed calls from the immunoSEQ multiplex PCR reads with MiXCR, one row per CDR3 protein. The sample lists about 120,000 distinct CDR3 sequences, 80% to 95% occurring once. The sample comprised CD4+ T cells from PBMCs. The receptors originated from a human donor in good health. Each CDR3 is given with its conserved first and last residue. D genes are given only for firm matches. Clone size is given for some rows only: seen once, a few or many times, or a class if the clone is expanded.

D	V	size	J	DNA	CDR3
-	TRBV29-1	-	TRBJ1-1	TGCAGCGTTCAACAAAACCGGGGTGACACTGAAGCTTTCTTT	CSVQQNRGDTEAFF
-	TRBV27	once	TRBJ1-4	TGTGCCAGCAGTCTACGGGCTTTGCAGACAACTAATGAAAAACTGTTTTTT	CASSLRALQTTNEKLFF
TRBD1	TRBV7-9	few	TRBJ2-7	TGTGCCAGCAGCCGACGGGACAGTTCCTACGAGCAGTACTTC	CASSRRDSSYEQYF
TRBD1	TRBV30	-	TRBJ1-6	TGTGCCTGGAGGCCCCGAACAGGGGAGCGTTCACCCCTCCACTTT	CAWRPRTGERSPLHF
-	TRBV20-1	-	TRBJ1-1	TGCAGTGCCTTGGGGGCAGGAAGGAACACTGAAGCTTTCTTT	CSALGAGRNTEAFF
-	TRBV25-1	few	TRBJ2-7	TGTGCCAGCACCGGAGGGGGCTCTCTTCGTTACGAGCAGTACTTC	CASTGGGSLRYEQYF
-	TRBV5-1	once	TRBJ2-2	TGCGCCAGCACCGTGGAGCTGAACACCGGGGAGCTGTTTTTT	CASTVELNTGELFF
-	TRBV24-1	-	TRBJ1-5	TGTGCCACCCAAGAAGGGGTCAGCCAGCCCCAGCATTTT	CATQEGVSQPQHF
-	TRBV6-5	few	TRBJ2-3	TGTGCCAGCAGTTTTCACCTCACCCAGTCCGCAGATACGCAGTATTTT	CASSFHLTQSADTQYF
TRBD1	TRBV6-2/TRBV6-3	-	TRBJ2-5	TGTGCCAGCAGTTTCGTTTTAGAGGGGGCCTTCCAAGAGACCCAGTACTTC	CASSFVLEGAFQETQYF
TRBD2	TRBV29-1	-	TRBJ2-2	TGCAGCGTGGGGAGGACTAGCGGGGGGCTCGGTAGCGGGGAGCTGTTTTTT	CSVGRTSGGLGSGELFF
-	TRBV19	-	TRBJ2-2	TGTGCCAGTAGTCGCACCCTCAGGAACACCGGGGAGCTGTTTTTT	CASSRTLRNTGELFF
-	TRBV6-5	-	TRBJ1-3	TGTGCCAGCAGTTACAGGCCCGACCAGGACCATCCGCTAAGCTCTGGAAACACCATATATTTT	CASSYRPDQDHPLSSGNTIYF
TRBD2	TRBV20-1	-	TRBJ2-5	TGCAGTGCTAGACCAGCGGGGGGCCAAGAGACCCAGTACTTC	CSARPAGGQETQYF
TRBD1	TRBV18	once	TRBJ2-2	TGTGCCACCCGACAGGGAAGCACCGGGGAGCTGTTTTTT	CATRQGSTGELFF
-	TRBV7-9	-	TRBJ2-7	TGTGCCAGCAGCCGGTTCGGGGCGGGGTCTACCTACGAGCAGTACTTC	CASSRFGAGSTYEQYF
TRBD1	TRBV19	-	TRBJ2-7	TGTGCCAGTAGTACTTCAACCGGGACAGGGGTCGAGCAGTACTTC	CASSTSTGTGVEQYF
TRBD1	TRBV2	-	TRBJ2-5	TGTGCCAGCATGTCAGGGGGCCAAGAGACCCAGTACTTC	CASMSGGQETQYF
-	TRBV5-4	-	TRBJ2-7	TGTGCCAGCAGCTTACCGGACGGCTCCTACGAGCAGTACTTC	CASSLPDGSYEQYF
TRBD2	TRBV3-1	-	TRBJ2-7	TGTGCCAGCAGCCAAGATGTTGCTAGCGGGATGAGAGAGCAGTACTTC	CASSQDVASGMREQYF
-	TRBV30	-	TRBJ2-2	TGTGCCTGGAGGAAGGACGGGGAGCTGTTTTTT	CAWRKDGELFF
-	TRBV7-6	-	TRBJ2-2	TGTGCCAGCAGCTTAGCCCTGGAAGCTGGAGCCGGGGAGCTGTTTTTT	CASSLALEAGAGELFF
-	TRBV10-3	-	TRBJ2-3	TGTGCCATCAGCCCGCCTAACACAGATACGCAGTATTTT	CAISPPNTDTQYF
-	TRBV7-2	-	TRBJ1-2	TGTGCCAGCGGCCTCCTGCCGACGGATGGCTACACCTTC	CASGLLPTDGYTF
-	TRBV7-3	-	TRBJ2-7	TGTGCCAGCAGCTTAAGGCACAGGGAAAGCGAGCAGTACTTC	CASSLRHRESEQYF
-	TRBV7-2	few	TRBJ2-5	TGTGCCAGCAGCTTGAAGGGAGAGACCCAGTACTTC	CASSLKGETQYF
-	TRBV18	-	TRBJ1-5	TGTGCCAGCTCACCTCAGGTAAACAATCAGCCCCAGCATTTT	CASSPQVNNQPQHF
-	TRBV10-2	-	TRBJ1-5	TGCGCCAGCAGTGATCGAGGGGTTCAGCCCCAGCATTTT	CASSDRGVQPQHF
TRBD1	TRBV27	-	TRBJ1-1	TGTGCCAGCAGTTTATTGGGACAGGCGAACACTGAAGCTTTCTTT	CASSLLGQANTEAFF
TRBD2	TRBV3-1	once	TRBJ2-5	TGTGCCAGCAGCCAACGATGGGCTAGCGGGAGTTACGGGACCCAGTACTTC	CASSQRWASGSYGTQYF
-	TRBV12-3/TRBV12-4	once	TRBJ1-3	TGTGCCAGCAGTTTTTTCGGAAACACCATATATTTT	CASSFFGNTIYF
TRBD1	TRBV5-1	-	TRBJ1-6	TGCGCCAGCAGCTTGTCGCCCCGGCCAGGGGGGAATTCACCCCTCCACTTT	CASSLSPRPGGNSPLHF
-	TRBV7-3	-	TRBJ2-1	TGTGCCAGCAGCCAAACCCGGTCCTACAATGAGCAGTTCTTC	CASSQTRSYNEQFF
-	TRBV6-2/TRBV6-3	-	TRBJ2-7	TGTGCCAGCAGTTTCGCGGGGGCCGAGCAGTACTTC	CASSFAGAEQYF
-	TRBV6-5	-	TRBJ2-7	TGTGCCAGCAGTCGCGGGACGGATTCACCCTACGAGCAGTACTTC	CASSRGTDSPYEQYF
TRBD1	TRBV6-2/TRBV6-3	-	TRBJ2-7	TGTGCCAGCAGGACGATTCGACAGGGCCGGGGCTACGAGCAGTACTTC	CASRTIRQGRGYEQYF
-	TRBV7-8	-	TRBJ2-1	TGTGCCAGCAGCTTAGGGGCGGGAACGAACAATGAGCAGTTCTTC	CASSLGAGTNNEQFF
-	TRBV19	-	TRBJ1-2	TGTGCCAGTAGTATAGAGGCTAAACGCGGCTACACCTTC	CASSIEAKRGYTF
TRBD1	TRBV6-2/TRBV6-3	-	TRBJ2-1	TGTGCCAGCAGTTACTCCCCCGGGACAGGGATTTACAATGAGCAGTTCTTC	CASSYSPGTGIYNEQFF
-	TRBV3-1	-	TRBJ1-1	TGTGCCAGCAGCCAAAGCTCAGCTGAAGCTTTCTTT	CASSQSSAEAFF
-	TRBV12-3/TRBV12-4	-	TRBJ1-6	TGTGCCAGCAGTCCGAGGTTGTTGGCAGCGAGGAGCTCCTATAATTCACCCCTCCACTTT	CASSPRLLAARSSYNSPLHF
-	TRBV7-3	-	TRBJ2-3	TGTGCCAGCAGCCCGACCCTAAGCACAGATACGCAGTATTTT	CASSPTLSTDTQYF
TRBD1	TRBV20-1	-	TRBJ1-4	TGCAGTGCTAGAGCCATGGGACAGGGAGCAACTAATGAAAAACTGTTTTTT	CSARAMGQGATNEKLFF
TRBD2	TRBV2	-	TRBJ2-1	TGTGCCAGCAGGGGACTAGTGACCCACAATGAGCAGTTCTTC	CASRGLVTHNEQFF
-	TRBV27	-	TRBJ2-2	TGTGCCAGCAGTTTATCACGCTTGCGGGGAACCGGGGAGCTGTTTTTT	CASSLSRLRGTGELFF
-	TRBV19	-	TRBJ2-7	TGTGCCAGTAAGAGCCGGGAGCACTCCTACGAGCAGTACTTC	CASKSREHSYEQYF
-	TRBV7-2	once	TRBJ2-7	TGTGCCAGCAGCGAAGGGCGGGCCTCCTACGAGCAGTACTTC	CASSEGRASYEQYF
-	TRBV20-1	-	TRBJ2-3	TGCAGTGGCGTACAGGGCACAGATACGCAGTATTTT	CSGVQGTDTQYF
TRBD2	TRBV20-1	-	TRBJ2-1	TGCAGTGCTAGACCTATAGCGGGAGTTACCAATGAGCAGTTCTTC	CSARPIAGVTNEQFF
TRBD1	TRBV29-1	-	TRBJ2-2	TGCGGGACAGGGAAGGTCGCCGGGGAGCTGTTTTTT	CGTGKVAGELFF
-	TRBV7-3	-	TRBJ1-1	TGTGCCAGCAGCTTAACACCTACAGGGTTTGGGAACACTGAAGCTTTCTTT	CASSLTPTGFGNTEAFF
-	TRBV20-1	-	TRBJ1-1	TGCAGTGCTAGAGAAGCGATAAACACTGAAGCTTTCTTT	CSAREAINTEAFF
-	TRBV7-2	-	TRBJ1-1	TGTGCCAGCAGCCACAACGGCGGTGGGAACACTGAAGCTTTCTTT	CASSHNGGGNTEAFF